A single sample gave rise to the 10 T cell receptor beta chains below, sequenced in a study of T-cell reconstitution after alpha-beta-depleted transplantation in children. A library of TCRbeta sequences, prepared with unique molecular identifiers, was generated. TCRdb re-called the PCR reads with MiXCR, one entry per CDR3 protein. Of 77,000 or so distinct CDR3 sequences listed, around a sixth are singletons. Sample: PBMCs, mostly from graft donor cells, taken 360 days after TCRalphabeta/CD19-depleted stem cell transplant. Receptor source: a male patient aged 2-10 years who had a stem cell transplant for acute lymphoblastic leukemia, so the T cells may come from the graft donor.

This clonotype showed up just a few times. CDR3 sequence reads: CSVIPGELFF. Written as DNA, the CDR3 is TGCAGCGTTATCCCCGGGGAGCTGTTTTTT. The chain links TRBV29-1 to TRBJ2-2; D is undetermined. The V gene's germline CDR1 is SQVTM and CDR2 ANQGSEA. V lost 5 bases and J lost 6, with 4 bases in between. There are 10 residues in the CDR3.

J is TRBJ2-3 and V is TRBV11-3; D is perhaps TRBD1 or TRBD2 (5 bases each). V shed 3 bases and J shed 2 bases, with 12 bases lying between them. The CDR3 runs to 15 residues. Germline CDR1 SGHNT, CDR2 YENEEA. DNA of the CDR3: TGTGCCAGCAGCTTCGACGGGACCGACACAGATACGCAGTATTTT. This translates into CASSFDGTDTDTQYF.

J is TRBJ2-2 and V is TRBV11-3, with D unresolved. The ends were cut back, 3 bases at V and 5 bases at J, with 13 bases in the middle. Germline V CDR1 and CDR2: SGHNT, YENEEA. The CDR3 length is 15 residues. The CDR3 nucleotides read TGTGCCAGCAGCTTTTACACCGTATTGACCGGGGAGCTGTTTTTT. Translating gives CASSFYTVLTGELFF.

This clonotype was detected a few times. The chain recombines TRBV4-1 with TRBJ2-3; 11 bases are a match to TRBD1. Trimming removed 1 base from V and 4 bases from J; junction bases left unmatched: 7. The CDR3 is 17 amino acids. Per the germline V gene, CDR1 is MGHRA and CDR2 is YSYEKL. In nucleotides, the CDR3 is TGCGCCAGCAGCCAAGTCAGCTCGGGACAGGGGGCAGATACGCAGTATTTT. This translates into CASSQVSSGQGADTQYF.

This clonotype appeared a few times. J is TRBJ2-1 and V is TRBV5-1, with unresolved D. The germline V gene encodes CDR1 SGHRS and CDR2 YFSETQ. Trimming cost V 1 base and J 6 bases, with 14 bases left between them. The CDR3 runs 15 residues. The CDR3 nucleotides are TGCGCCAGCAGCTTGTCCCGCCTGCCCTCCAATGAGCAGTTCTTC. It translates to CASSLSRLPSNEQFF.

This clonotype was seen repeatedly, ten times or more. V is TRBV3-1 and J is TRBJ1-1; D is undetermined. This CDR3 is built from 13 residues. With 2 bases removed from V and 1 base from J, the gap between germline ends came to 5 bases. Per the germline V gene, CDR1 is LGHDT and CDR2 is YNNKEL (reference sequence). The CDR3: CASSQLKNTEAFF. The CDR3 nucleotides are TGTGCCAGCAGCCAACTCAAGAACACTGAAGCTTTCTTT.

The chain carries TRBV6-5 and TRBJ2-5, with D perhaps matching TRBD1 (6 bases). V shed 4 bases and J shed 5 bases, with 17 bases lying between them. CDR3 length equals 15 residues. Per germline, CDR1 MNHEY and CDR2 SVGAGI. In DNA, the CDR3 is TGTGCCAGCAGTTCCACAGGGACGTCCCAGGAGACCCAGTACTTC. Its translation is CASSSTGTSQETQYF.

The chain couples TRBV10-3 to TRBJ1-1; D not resolved. This CDR3 region has 13 residues. Trimming took off 4 bases at V and 2 bases at J, with 8 bases between the two ends. Germline CDR1 and CDR2: ENHRY and SYGVKD. CDR3: CAISVLGNTEAFF. The DNA of the CDR3 is TGTGCCATCAGTGTCCTGGGAAACACTGAAGCTTTCTTT.

This clonotype was seen a few times. The J gene is TRBJ2-1, the V gene TRBV30, with D hard to call. V was pared by 5 bases and J by 0 bases, with 8 bases between. The germline CDR1 and CDR2 sequences are GTSNPN and SVGIG (reference sequence). The CDR3 contains 13 residues. The CDR3 coding sequence is TGTGCCTGGCACTTTAGCTCCTACAATGAGCAGTTCTTC. Protein product: CAWHFSSYNEQFF.

This clonotype has only one observation. The chain joins TRBV6-5 to TRBJ2-7; 12 bases match TRBD2. There are 14 residues in the CDR3. V lost 4 bases to trimming and J lost 7 bases; unmatched junction nucleotides: 5. Germline assignment: CDR1 MNHEY and CDR2 SVGAGI. CDR3 sequence (DNA): TGTGCCAGCAGTTCTAGCGGGAGGGCGAGTGAGCAGTACTTC. It translates to CASSSSGRASEQYF.